The 3 T cell receptor beta chains in this list originate from one sample, sequenced in a study of cytomegalovirus exposure and HLA in healthy donors. TCRdb's table, derived via immunoSEQ multiplex PCR, lists solely in-frame clones and lacks some. The sample shows about 190,000 clones, over 65% of them seen only once. Sequenced: PBMCs. The source of these receptors is a man between 18 and 29 years old in good health and CMV-seropositive.

DNA for the CDR3: TGTGCCTGGAGTGTACGTCCCCTGACACCTAATTCCTACGAGCAGTACTTC. It specifies CAWSVRPLTPNSYEQYF. This chain connects TRBV30 to TRBJ2-7; D uncertain. Germline V gives CDR1 GTSNPN, CDR2 SVGIG (reference sequence). The V and J ends lost 0 bases and 1 base respectively, with 19 bases between them. The CDR3 length is 17 residues.

The gene calls are TRBV4-2 and TRBJ2-7; D uncertain. Trimming took 0 bases from V and 1 from J, leaving 10 bases between them. The CDR3 extends over 15 amino acids. Per the germline V gene, CDR1 is LGHNA and CDR2 is YNFKEQ. Written as DNA, the CDR3 is TGTGCCAGCAGCCAAGAGCCTAGTAGATCCTACGAGCAGTACTTC. It specifies CASSQEPSRSYEQYF.

The chain recombines TRBV7-8 with TRBJ2-5; 7 bases are shared with TRBD2. Germline loops: CDR1 SGHVS, CDR2 FQNEAQ. The V gene end was trimmed by 2 bases and the J gene end by 5 bases; junction bases not matched to a gene: 2. The CDR3 covers 13 residues. The CDR3 nucleotides are TGTGCCAGCAGCTTATGGGGGGGTGAGACCCAGTACTTC. Amino acid sequence: CASSLWGGETQYF.